This T cell receptor (beta chain) is from a study of identical twins. CDR3 length equals 14 residues. Trimming left V 0 bases short and J 5 bases short, with 11 bases between. In germline, CDR1 is SGDLS, CDR2 YYNGEE. MiXCR was run by TCRdb on the 5' RACE reads, yielding one entry per CDR3 protein. The sample yields some 500,000 distinct CDR3 sequences, just under 10% seen once. These sequences were also reported in another study, on yellow fever vaccine responses in identical twins.

The TCR originated in a woman younger than 30 in good health. The rearrangement uses TRBV9 and TRBJ2-5; D gene uncertain. The sequencing sample was made of PBMCs. CDR3 sequence: CASSVADPWETQYF. CDR3 nucleotides: TGTGCCAGCAGCGTAGCAGACCCGTGGGAGACCCAGTACTTC.